These T cell receptor beta chains were read from a single sample in a study of CD8 T cells in Susac syndrome. MiXCR, run by TCRdb on the immunoSEQ multiplex PCR reads, gives a single entry per CDR3 protein. The data contain approximately 190,000 distinct CDR3 sequences, more than 85% of them seen just once; the ten biggest clones take up about 0.15%. Source material: CD8+ T cells from PBMCs. Source of these receptors: a human donor with Susac syndrome. The CDR3 runs from the conserved cysteine through the conserved F or W. D genes are given only for firm matches. The size field is filled for only some rows; it gives once, few, many or a size class.

V gene	D gene	CDR3 length	clone size	J gene	CDR3 protein	CDR3 DNA
TRBV24-1	.	13	.	TRBJ1-2	CATSDLPYYGYTF	TGTGCCACCAGTGATTTGCCCTACTATGGCTACACCTTC
TRBV6-5	.	19	.	TRBJ2-1	CASSSADSAVTTSYNEQFF	TGTGCCAGCAGTTCCGCGGACAGCGCTGTGACCACGTCGTACAATGAGCAGTTCTTC
TRBV18	.	13	few	TRBJ1-1	CASSPLGNTEAFF	TGTGCCAGCTCACCTTTAGGAAACACTGAAGCTTTCTTT
TRBV5-6	.	13	.	TRBJ1-2	CASSVQPSVYYTF	TGTGCCAGCAGCGTACAACCGTCGGTGTACTACACCTTC
TRBV29-1	.	13	.	TRBJ2-7	CSVEDRVSAEQYF	TGCAGCGTTGAAGACAGGGTCTCTGCCGAGCAGTACTTC
TRBV19	.	14	.	TRBJ2-5	CASSGRGSGETQYF	TGTGCCAGTAGTGGCCGGGGGTCGGGAGAGACCCAGTACTTC
TRBV10-3	.	13	.	TRBJ2-3	CAISETSTDTQYF	TGTGCCATCAGTGAGACTAGCACAGATACGCAGTATTTT
TRBV20-1	.	15	.	TRBJ2-7	CSARDTGAFTYEQYF	TGCAGTGCTAGAGATACGGGGGCGTTCACCTACGAGCAGTACTTC
TRBV7-2	.	17	.	TRBJ2-1	CASSFSSSGKNYNEQFF	TGTGCCAGCAGCTTTTCCTCTTCGGGGAAAAACTACAATGAGCAGTTCTTC
TRBV3-1	TRBD2	16	.	TRBJ2-1	CASSLGLAGEFDEQFF	TGTGCCAGCAGCCTGGGACTAGCGGGAGAGTTTGACGAGCAGTTCTTC
TRBV12-3/TRBV12-4	.	11	.	TRBJ2-1	CASSLVDEQFF	TGTGCCAGCAGTTTAGTCGATGAGCAGTTCTTC
TRBV6-1	.	16	.	TRBJ1-6	CASSEALGSPRSPLHF	TGTGCCAGCAGTGAAGCCTTAGGTTCCCCTCGGTCACCCCTCCACTTT
TRBV24-1	.	13	.	TRBJ1-5	CATTGGSNQPQHF	TGTGCCACCACGGGGGGGAGCAATCAGCCCCAGCATTTT
TRBV4-1	TRBD2	17	once	TRBJ2-2	CASSQGTGGIYTGELFF	TGCGCCAGCAGCCAAGGGACGGGGGGGATCTACACCGGGGAGCTGTTTTTT
TRBV27	.	14	.	TRBJ2-3	CASSLSSQSDTQYF	TGTGCCAGCAGTTTATCCTCCCAGTCAGATACGCAGTATTTT
TRBV20-1	TRBD2	15	.	TRBJ2-5	CSASSRLAAQETQYF	TGCAGTGCTAGCTCTCGCCTAGCGGCTCAAGAGACCCAGTACTTC
TRBV4-1	.	14	.	TRBJ2-5	CASSQLLSGETQYF	TGCGCCAGCAGCCAACTACTCAGCGGAGAGACCCAGTACTTC
TRBV4-1	.	15	once	TRBJ2-7	CASSQARGGTYEQYF	TGCGCCAGCAGCCAAGCCAGGGGGGGTACCTACGAGCAGTACTTC
TRBV12-3/TRBV12-4	TRBD1	15	.	TRBJ2-7	CASSLEGTASYEQYF	TGTGCCAGCAGTTTAGAAGGGACAGCTTCCTACGAGCAGTACTTC
TRBV2	.	14	.	TRBJ1-1	CASRTTGANTEAFF	TGTGCCAGCAGAACCACGGGAGCGAACACTGAAGCTTTCTTT
TRBV30	TRBD2	14	.	TRBJ2-2	CAWSRIAGSGELFF	TGTGCCTGGAGTAGGATAGCGGGGTCCGGGGAGCTGTTTTTT
TRBV27	.	14	once	TRBJ2-2	CASNPNYSPGELFF	TGTGCCAGCAACCCCAACTATTCGCCCGGGGAGCTGTTTTTT
TRBV6-1	.	14	.	TRBJ2-7	CASGAGTDTYEQYF	TGTGCCAGCGGGGCCGGGACGGACACCTACGAGCAGTACTTC
TRBV30	.	12	.	TRBJ1-1	CAWSPGISEAFF	TGTGCCTGGAGTCCAGGGATCTCTGAAGCTTTCTTT
TRBV3-1	TRBD2	17	.	TRBJ2-2	CASSQDRRLAVTGELFF	TGTGCCAGCAGCCAAGATCGACGACTAGCGGTCACCGGGGAGCTGTTTTTT
TRBV20-1	.	14	.	TRBJ2-7	CSADGPSSSYEQYF	TGCAGTGCTGATGGACCCTCGAGCTCCTACGAGCAGTACTTC
TRBV9	.	16	once	TRBJ2-7	CASSVGLVGILNEQYF	TGTGCCAGCAGCGTAGGATTGGTGGGAATTCTCAACGAGCAGTACTTC
TRBV5-6	TRBD1	16	.	TRBJ1-2	CASSRIHPDRDYGYTF	TGTGCCAGCAGCCGCATTCATCCGGACAGGGACTATGGCTACACCTTC
TRBV28	TRBD2	17	.	TRBJ2-3	CASSFPRLAGGTDTQYF	TGTGCCAGCAGTTTTCCCCGACTAGCGGGAGGCACAGATACGCAGTATTTT
TRBV10-1	TRBD1	15	.	TRBJ1-1	CASSERTGANTEAFF	TGCGCCAGCAGTGAGCGGACAGGGGCGAACACTGAAGCTTTCTTT
TRBV20-1	TRBD1	13	.	TRBJ1-2	CSARGQGVDGYTF	TGCAGTGCTAGAGGGCAGGGGGTCGATGGCTACACCTTC
TRBV9	TRBD1	16	once	TRBJ2-2	CASSWSRGLNTGELFF	TGTGCCAGCAGCTGGAGCAGGGGGCTGAACACCGGGGAGCTGTTTTTT
TRBV29-1	.	14	.	TRBJ2-5	CSVESFYSQETQYF	TGCAGCGTTGAATCATTTTACAGCCAAGAGACCCAGTACTTC
TRBV7-2	TRBD2	13	.	TRBJ2-7	CASSPMTSGEQYF	TGTGCCAGCAGCCCGATGACTAGCGGGGAGCAGTACTTC
TRBV20-1	TRBD1	16	once	TRBJ1-2	CSANPGQGAINYGYTF	TGCAGTGCTAATCCGGGACAGGGGGCGATTAACTATGGCTACACCTTC
TRBV2	TRBD1	14	once	TRBJ2-4	CASSDGTGGNIQYF	TGTGCCAGCAGTGACGGGACAGGGGGCAACATTCAGTACTTC
TRBV19	.	13	.	TRBJ2-7	CASSPPQGYEQYF	TGTGCCAGTAGTCCACCACAGGGATACGAGCAGTACTTC
TRBV4-1	.	15	once	TRBJ2-7	CASSQSPRVEGEQYF	TGCGCCAGCAGCCAATCCCCCCGAGTGGAGGGCGAGCAGTACTTC
TRBV9	.	15	once	TRBJ2-5	CASSPSAGAWETQYF	TGTGCCAGCAGCCCCAGTGCGGGGGCTTGGGAGACCCAGTACTTC
TRBV20-1	.	15	.	TRBJ2-2	CSARGSGKNTGELFF	TGCAGTGCTAGAGGTTCGGGCAAAAACACCGGGGAGCTGTTTTTT
TRBV12-3/TRBV12-4	.	12	.	TRBJ2-7	CASSLLLYEQYF	TGTGCCAGCAGTTTACTGCTCTACGAGCAGTACTTC
TRBV5-6	.	15	.	TRBJ1-2	CASSLTPGGTYGYTF	TGTGCCAGCAGCTTGACTCCGGGGGGAACTTATGGCTACACCTTC
TRBV13	.	12	.	TRBJ2-3	CASSLGPSTQYF	TGTGCCAGCAGCTTAGGCCCCTCGACGCAGTATTTT
TRBV27	.	15	.	TRBJ1-1	CASTQLGGRRTEAFF	TGTGCCAGCACCCAACTAGGGGGGCGGAGGACTGAAGCTTTCTTT
TRBV30	TRBD2	16	.	TRBJ2-3	CAWSVPGLAGGDTQYF	TGTGCCTGGAGTGTACCCGGACTAGCGGGGGGTGATACGCAGTATTTT
TRBV5-1	.	16	.	TRBJ1-1	CASSPASITYGTEAFF	TGCGCCAGCAGCCCCGCTTCAATAACTTATGGAACTGAAGCTTTCTTT
TRBV9	.	14	.	TRBJ1-2	CASSVIPGDYGYTF	TGTGCCAGCAGCGTGATTCCGGGAGACTATGGCTACACCTTC
TRBV12-3/TRBV12-4	.	12	.	TRBJ2-1	CASSFIYNEQFF	TGTGCCAGCAGTTTTATCTACAATGAGCAGTTCTTC
TRBV7-9	.	16	.	TRBJ2-2	CASSLQGTPNIGELFF	TGTGCCAGCAGCTTACAGGGGACTCCCAATATCGGGGAGCTGTTTTTT
TRBV20-1	.	15	once	TRBJ2-1	CSARSGGGPHNEQFF	TGCAGTGCTAGATCAGGGGGAGGGCCCCACAATGAGCAGTTCTTC
TRBV7-6	TRBD2	15	.	TRBJ2-7	CASSFTSGGVNEQYF	TGTGCCAGCAGCTTTACTAGCGGGGGGGTAAACGAGCAGTACTTC
TRBV5-4	TRBD1	15	.	TRBJ2-3	CASSLRDSLTDTQYF	TGTGCCAGCAGCCTCCGGGACAGTCTCACAGATACGCAGTATTTT
TRBV6-2/TRBV6-3	.	15	.	TRBJ1-5	CASSYRGVGFQPQHF	TGTGCCAGCAGTTACCGAGGAGTCGGATTTCAGCCCCAGCATTTT
TRBV25-1	.	17	.	TRBJ2-1	CASSPSGKGSSYNEQFF	TGTGCCAGCAGTCCGTCGGGAAAGGGGAGCTCCTACAATGAGCAGTTCTTC
TRBV5-1	TRBD2	15	.	TRBJ2-1	CASSPTSSSYNEQFF	TGCGCCAGCAGCCCGACTAGCAGCTCCTACAATGAGCAGTTCTTC
TRBV14	.	16	.	TRBJ1-2	CASSQERQKIIEGYTF	TGTGCCAGCAGCCAAGAAAGACAAAAGATTATTGAGGGCTACACCTTC
TRBV2	TRBD2	17	.	TRBJ2-5	CASSEWLGERGEETQYF	TGTGCCAGCAGTGAATGGCTGGGTGAGCGGGGGGAAGAGACCCAGTACTTC
TRBV6-1	TRBD1	13	.	TRBJ1-2	CASSQYGGQGYTF	TGTGCCAGCAGCCAATACGGGGGACAGGGCTACACCTTC
TRBV7-6	.	14	.	TRBJ2-5	CASNEGYSQETQYF	TGTGCCAGCAACGAAGGGTACAGCCAAGAGACCCAGTACTTC